This TCR beta chain was found in a study of T cells in Graves' hyperthyroidism and ophthalmopathy. Background on the study: Any treatment followed the collection of peripheral blood at initial diagnosis. Overall study findings and caveats: Model predictions of ophthalmopathy came a median about six months before onset. Blood shared most expanded thyroid clonotypes above 0.001. Ophthalmopathy and stable hyperthyroidism were told apart by a 13 V-J model.

The V gene's germline CDR1 is SGHRS and CDR2 YFSETQ. The CDR3 totals 14 residues. V lost 0 bases to trimming and J lost 4 bases, with 10 bases between them. A word on this clonotype: What it recognizes is unknown.

TCR beta CDR3 regions were amplified from RNA. HTBI primers were the set used in a first-round RT-PCR of the TCR CDR3. TCRdb independently ran MiXCR on the multiplex PCR reads; one entry per CDR3 protein. The table includes around 420,000 distinct CDR3 sequences, roughly 15% detected once. The genes are TRBV5-1 and TRBJ2-5, with unresolved D. The specimen sequenced was blood. The clonotype originates from a young woman with Graves' hyperthyroidism. The CDR3 region has the DNA TGCGCCAGCAGCTTGGAAGGGTGGGCAGAGACCCAGTACTTC. Translation gives CASSLEGWAETQYF.